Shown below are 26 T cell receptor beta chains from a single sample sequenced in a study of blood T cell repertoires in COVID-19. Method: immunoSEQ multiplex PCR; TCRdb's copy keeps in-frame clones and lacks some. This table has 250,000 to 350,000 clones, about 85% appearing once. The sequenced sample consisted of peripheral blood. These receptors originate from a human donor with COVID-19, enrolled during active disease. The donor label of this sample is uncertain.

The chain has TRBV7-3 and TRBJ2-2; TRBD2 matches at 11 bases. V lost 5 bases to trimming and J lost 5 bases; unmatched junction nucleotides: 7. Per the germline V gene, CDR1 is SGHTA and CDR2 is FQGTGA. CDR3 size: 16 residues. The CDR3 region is CASSLTSGIRTGELFF. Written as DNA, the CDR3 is TGTGCCAGCAGCCTGACTAGCGGGATTAGAACCGGGGAGCTGTTTTTT. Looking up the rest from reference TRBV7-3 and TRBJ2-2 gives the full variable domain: GAGVSQTPSNKVTEKGKYVELRCDPISGHTALYWYRQSLGQGPEFLIYFQGTGAADDSGLPNDRFFAVRPEGSVSTLKIQRTERGDSAVYLCASSLTSGIRTGELFFGEGSRLTVL.

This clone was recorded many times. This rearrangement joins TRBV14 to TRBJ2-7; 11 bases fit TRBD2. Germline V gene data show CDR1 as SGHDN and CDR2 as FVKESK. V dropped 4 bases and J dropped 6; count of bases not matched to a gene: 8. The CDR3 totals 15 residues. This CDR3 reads CASSRLLAGVSEQYF. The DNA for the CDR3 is TGTGCCAGCAGCCGCTTACTAGCGGGGGTGAGCGAGCAGTACTTC. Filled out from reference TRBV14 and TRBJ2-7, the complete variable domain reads EAGVTQFPSHSVIEKGQTVTLRCDPISGHDNLYWYRRVMGKEIKFLLHFVKESKQDESGMPNNRFLAERTGGTYSTLKVQPAELEDSGVYFCASSRLLAGVSEQYFGPGTRLTVT.

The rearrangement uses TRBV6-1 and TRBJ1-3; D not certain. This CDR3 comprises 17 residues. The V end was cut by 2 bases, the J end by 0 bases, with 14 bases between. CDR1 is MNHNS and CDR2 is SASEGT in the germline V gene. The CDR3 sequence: CASSESGTPNSGNTIYF. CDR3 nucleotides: TGTGCCAGCAGTGAATCTGGCACCCCGAACTCTGGAAACACCATATATTTT.

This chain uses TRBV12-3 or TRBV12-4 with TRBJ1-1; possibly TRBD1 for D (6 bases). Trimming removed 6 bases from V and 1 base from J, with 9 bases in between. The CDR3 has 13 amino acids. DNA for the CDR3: TGTGCCAGCAGCAGGGGAACGAACACTGAAGCTTTCTTT. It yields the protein CASSRGTNTEAFF.

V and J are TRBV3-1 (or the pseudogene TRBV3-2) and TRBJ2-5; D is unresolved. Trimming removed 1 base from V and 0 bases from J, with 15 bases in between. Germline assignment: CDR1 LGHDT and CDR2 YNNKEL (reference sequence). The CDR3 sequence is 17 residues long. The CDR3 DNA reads TGTGCCAGCAGCCAAGCGTCAGTGGCGGTTTACCAAGAGACCCAGTACTTC. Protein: CASSQASVAVYQETQYF.

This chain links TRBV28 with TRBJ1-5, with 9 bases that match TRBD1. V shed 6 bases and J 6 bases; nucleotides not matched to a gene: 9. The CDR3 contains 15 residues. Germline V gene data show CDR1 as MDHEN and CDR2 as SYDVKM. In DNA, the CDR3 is TGTGCCAGCAGCTTAGCGACAGGGGGTCTTCAGCCCCAGCATTTT. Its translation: CASSLATGGLQPQHF.

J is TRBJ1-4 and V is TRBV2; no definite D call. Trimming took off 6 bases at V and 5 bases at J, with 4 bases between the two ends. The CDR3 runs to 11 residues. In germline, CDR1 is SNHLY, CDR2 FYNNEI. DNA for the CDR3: TGTGCCAGCAGCTTAAATGAAAAACTGTTTTTT. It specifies CASSLNEKLFF.

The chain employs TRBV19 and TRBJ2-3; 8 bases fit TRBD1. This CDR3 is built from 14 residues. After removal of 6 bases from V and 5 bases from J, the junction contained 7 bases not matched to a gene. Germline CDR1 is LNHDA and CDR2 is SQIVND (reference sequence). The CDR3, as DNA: TGTGCCAGTAGGGGCCTAGACAGGGGAGATACGCAGTATTTT. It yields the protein CASRGLDRGDTQYF.

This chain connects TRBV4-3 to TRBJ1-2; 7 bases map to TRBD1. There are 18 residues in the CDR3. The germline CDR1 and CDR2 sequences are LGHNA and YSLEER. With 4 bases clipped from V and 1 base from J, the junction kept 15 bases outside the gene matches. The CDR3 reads CASSPQTGTNTHNYGYTF. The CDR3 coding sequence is TGCGCCAGCAGCCCCCAGACAGGGACGAATACTCATAACTATGGCTACACCTTC.

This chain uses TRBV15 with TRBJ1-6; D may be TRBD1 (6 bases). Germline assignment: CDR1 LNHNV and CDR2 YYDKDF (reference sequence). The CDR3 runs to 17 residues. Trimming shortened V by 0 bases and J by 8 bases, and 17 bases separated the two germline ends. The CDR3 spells CATSRDLRGARDSPLHF. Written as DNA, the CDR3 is TGTGCCACCAGCAGAGATTTACGGGGGGCACGGGATTCACCCCTCCACTTT.

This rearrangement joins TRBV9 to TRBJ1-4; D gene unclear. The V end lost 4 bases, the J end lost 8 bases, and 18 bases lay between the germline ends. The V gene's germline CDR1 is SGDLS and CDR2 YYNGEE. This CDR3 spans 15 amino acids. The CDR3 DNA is TGTGCCAGCAGCCCTTCTTTGTGGTCTACCGAAAAACTGTTTTTT. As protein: CASSPSLWSTEKLFF.

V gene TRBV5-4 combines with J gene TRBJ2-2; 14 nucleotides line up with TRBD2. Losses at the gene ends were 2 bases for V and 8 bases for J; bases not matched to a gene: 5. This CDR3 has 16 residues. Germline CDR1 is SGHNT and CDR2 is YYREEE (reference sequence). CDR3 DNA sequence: TGTGCCAGCAGCTTCCCGACTAGCGGGAGGGATGGGGAGCTGTTTTTT. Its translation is CASSFPTSGRDGELFF.

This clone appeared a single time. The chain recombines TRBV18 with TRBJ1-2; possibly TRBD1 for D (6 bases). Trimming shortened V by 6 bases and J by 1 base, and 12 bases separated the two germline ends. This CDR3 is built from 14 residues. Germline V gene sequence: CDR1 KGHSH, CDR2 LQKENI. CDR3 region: CASSPNRDNYGYTF. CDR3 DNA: TGTGCCAGCTCCCCGAACAGGGATAACTATGGCTACACCTTC.

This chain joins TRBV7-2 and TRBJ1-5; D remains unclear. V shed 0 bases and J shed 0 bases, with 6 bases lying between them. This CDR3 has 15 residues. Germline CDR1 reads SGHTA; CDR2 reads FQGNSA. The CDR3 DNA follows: TGTGCCAGCAGCTTAGCGGTCGGTAGCAATCAGCCCCAGCATTTT. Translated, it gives CASSLAVGSNQPQHF.

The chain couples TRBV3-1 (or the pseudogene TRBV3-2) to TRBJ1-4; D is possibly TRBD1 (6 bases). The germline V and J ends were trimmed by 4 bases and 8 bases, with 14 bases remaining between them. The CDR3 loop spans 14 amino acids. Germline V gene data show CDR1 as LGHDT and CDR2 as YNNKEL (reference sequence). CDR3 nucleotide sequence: TGTGCCAGCAGCCCCGGGACAAACTCCGAAAAACTGTTTTTT. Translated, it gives CASSPGTNSEKLFF.

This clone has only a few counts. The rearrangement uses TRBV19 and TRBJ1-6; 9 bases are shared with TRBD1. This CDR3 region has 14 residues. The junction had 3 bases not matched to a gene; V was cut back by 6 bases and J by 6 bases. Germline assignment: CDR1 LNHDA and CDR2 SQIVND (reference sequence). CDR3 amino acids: CASSSTGGNSPLHF. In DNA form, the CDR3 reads TGTGCCAGTAGCTCGACAGGGGGTAATTCACCCCTCCACTTT. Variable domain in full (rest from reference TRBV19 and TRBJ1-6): DGGITQSPKYLFRKEGQNVTLSCEQNLNHDAMYWYRQDPGQGLRLIYYSQIVNDFQKGDIAEGYSVSREKKESFPLTVTSAQKNPTAFYLCASSSTGGNSPLHFGNGTRLTVT.

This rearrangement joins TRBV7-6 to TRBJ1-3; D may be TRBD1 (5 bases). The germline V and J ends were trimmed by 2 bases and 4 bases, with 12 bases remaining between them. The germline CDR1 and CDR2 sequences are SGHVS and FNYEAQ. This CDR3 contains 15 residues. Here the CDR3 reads CASSLLQGGGNTIYF. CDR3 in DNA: TGTGCCAGCAGCTTACTCCAGGGTGGAGGAAACACCATATATTTT. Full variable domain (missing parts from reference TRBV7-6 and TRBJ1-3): GAGVSQSPRYKVTKRGQDVALRCDPISGHVSLYWYRQALGQGPEFLTYFNYEAQQDKSGLPNDRFSAERPEGSISTLTIQRTEQRDSAMYRCASSLLQGGGNTIYFGEGSWLTVV.

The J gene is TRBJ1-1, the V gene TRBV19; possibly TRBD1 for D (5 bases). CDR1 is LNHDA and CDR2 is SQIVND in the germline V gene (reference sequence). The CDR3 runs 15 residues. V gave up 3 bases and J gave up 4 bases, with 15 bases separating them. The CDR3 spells CASSMGGGRPTEAFF. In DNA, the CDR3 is TGTGCCAGTAGTATGGGGGGGGGAAGGCCCACTGAAGCTTTCTTT.

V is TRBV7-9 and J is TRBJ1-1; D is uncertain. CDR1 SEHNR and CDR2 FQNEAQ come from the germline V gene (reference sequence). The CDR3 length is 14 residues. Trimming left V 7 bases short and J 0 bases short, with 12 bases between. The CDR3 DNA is TGTGCCAGCACCCGCGGCGACCTGAACACTGAAGCTTTCTTT. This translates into CASTRGDLNTEAFF.

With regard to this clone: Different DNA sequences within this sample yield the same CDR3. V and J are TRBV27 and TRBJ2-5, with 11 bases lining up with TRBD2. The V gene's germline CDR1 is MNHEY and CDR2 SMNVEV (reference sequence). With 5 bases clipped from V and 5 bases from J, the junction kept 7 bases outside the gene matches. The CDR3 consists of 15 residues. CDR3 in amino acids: CASSNGLAGQETQYF. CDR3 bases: TGTGCCAGCAGTAATGGACTAGCGGGCCAGGAGACCCAGTACTTC.

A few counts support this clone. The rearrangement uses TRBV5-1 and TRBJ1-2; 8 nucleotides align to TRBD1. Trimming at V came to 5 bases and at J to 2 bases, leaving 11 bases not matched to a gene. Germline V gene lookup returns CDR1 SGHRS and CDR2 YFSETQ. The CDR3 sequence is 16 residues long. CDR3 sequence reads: CASRSGAGGRNYGYTF. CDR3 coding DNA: TGCGCCAGCAGATCAGGGGCAGGGGGCCGGAACTATGGCTACACCTTC.

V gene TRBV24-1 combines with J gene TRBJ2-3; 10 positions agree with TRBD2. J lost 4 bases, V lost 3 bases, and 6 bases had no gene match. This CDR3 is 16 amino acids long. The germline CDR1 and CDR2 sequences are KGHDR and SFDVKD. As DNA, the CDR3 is TGTGCCACCAGTGATGCTAGCGGGAGAACGGCAGATACGCAGTATTTT. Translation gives CATSDASGRTADTQYF.

CDR3 nucleotide sequence: TGCGCCAGCAGACGTCGGTCCTCCGGGACTAGCGGGATGGCCCCAGATACGCAGTATTTT. Translated: CASRRRSSGTSGMAPDTQYF. The V gene is TRBV5-1, the J gene TRBJ2-3; TRBD2 matches at 13 bases. Germline loops: CDR1 SGHRS, CDR2 YFSETQ. The J segment lost 4 bases and the V segment lost 5 bases, leaving 19 bases of the junction unmatched. The CDR3 is made up of 20 amino acids.

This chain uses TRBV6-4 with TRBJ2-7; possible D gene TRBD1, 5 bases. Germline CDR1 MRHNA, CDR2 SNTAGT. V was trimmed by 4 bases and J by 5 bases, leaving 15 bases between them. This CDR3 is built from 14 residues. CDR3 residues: CASSAPGWSNEQYF. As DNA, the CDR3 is TGTGCCAGCAGTGCGCCAGGGTGGAGTAACGAGCAGTACTTC.

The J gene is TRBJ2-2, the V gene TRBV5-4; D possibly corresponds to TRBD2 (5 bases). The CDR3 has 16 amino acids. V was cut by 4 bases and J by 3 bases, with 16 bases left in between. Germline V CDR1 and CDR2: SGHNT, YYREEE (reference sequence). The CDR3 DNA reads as TGTGCCAGCAGCCGACCCCGGGGAACCGACACCGGGGAGCTGTTTTTT. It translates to CASSRPRGTDTGELFF.

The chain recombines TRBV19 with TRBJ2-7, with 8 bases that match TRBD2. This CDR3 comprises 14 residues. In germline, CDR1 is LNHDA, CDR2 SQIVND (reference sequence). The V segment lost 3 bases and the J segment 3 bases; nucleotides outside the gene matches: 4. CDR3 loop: CASSIEREHYEQYF. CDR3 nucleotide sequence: TGTGCCAGTAGTATTGAGCGGGAGCACTACGAGCAGTACTTC. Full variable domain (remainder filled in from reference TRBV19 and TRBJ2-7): DGGITQSPKYLFRKEGQNVTLSCEQNLNHDAMYWYRQDPGQGLRLIYYSQIVNDFQKGDIAEGYSVSREKKESFPLTVTSAQKNPTAFYLCASSIEREHYEQYFGPGTRLTVT.